What follows are 20 T cell receptor beta chains derived from one specimen sequenced in a study of cytomegalovirus exposure and HLA in healthy donors. This PCR relied on a set of 60 Vbeta primers and 13 Jbeta primers. Only in-frame clones appear in the TCRdb table, and some are missing; sequencing was by immunoSEQ multiplex PCR. Counted here are approximately 150,000 clones, roughly 77% occurring once; the ten biggest clones make up over 4.5%. The sample taken for sequencing was PBMCs. These receptors came from a male donor in good health and CMV-seronegative.

In regard to this clone: One end of the junction is discordant with germline, which a read error may explain. This sequence joins TRBV2 and TRBJ2-7; 7 bases are a match to TRBD2. The CDR3 extends over 14 amino acids. Looked up from germline, CDR1 is SNHLY and CDR2 is FYNNEI. CDR3 sequence (DNA): TGTACCAGCATCGAAGGGGAGGGTTCGGGGGAGCAGTACTTC. Its protein is CTSIEGEGSGEQYF.

J is TRBJ2-2 and V is TRBV15; TRBD1 matches at 8 bases. CDR3 length equals 17 residues. J gave up 6 bases and V 0 bases, and 9 bases lay outside the gene matches. The germline gives CDR1 LNHNV, CDR2 YYDKDF (reference sequence). The CDR3 reads CATSRDLDRVDSGELFF. The CDR3 region has the DNA TGTGCCACCAGCAGAGATCTGGACAGGGTGGATTCCGGGGAGCTGTTTTTT.

In DNA form, the CDR3 reads TGTGCCAGCAGTTACTTATCTAGAGCCCAAGAGACCCAGTACTTC. Amino acid sequence: CASSYLSRAQETQYF. The chain carries TRBV6-5 and TRBJ2-5, with D uncertain. This CDR3 comprises 15 residues. Germline CDR1 is MNHEY and CDR2 is SVGAGI. Trimming shortened V by 1 base and J by 1 base, and 10 bases separated the two germline ends.

The J gene is TRBJ2-3, the V gene TRBV27, with a weak D call TRBD1 (6 bases). The CDR3 sequence is 15 residues long. The V end lost 5 bases, the J end lost 4 bases, and 16 bases lay between the germline ends. Germline V gene data show CDR1 as MNHEY and CDR2 as SMNVEV (reference sequence). This CDR3 is CASSGPLGQSDTQYF. CDR3 coding DNA: TGTGCCAGCAGTGGCCCCTTGGGACAATCAGATACGCAGTATTTT.

The V call is TRBV6-5, the J call TRBJ1-2; TRBD1 matches 9 bases. The CDR3 is made up of 12 amino acids. The germline V gene has CDR1 MNHEY and CDR2 SVGAGI. The junction had 7 bases not matched to a gene; V was cut back by 9 bases and J by 8 bases. The CDR3 spells CASHRQGGGYTF. Here the CDR3 DNA reads TGTGCCAGTCACCGACAGGGGGGAGGCTACACCTTC.

The V gene is TRBV28, the J gene TRBJ2-7; 8 bases line up with TRBD1. This CDR3 comprises 16 residues. Germline V gene lookup returns CDR1 MDHEN and CDR2 SYDVKM. V was pared by 4 bases and J by 1 base, with 9 bases of the junction left unmatched. The CDR3 spells CASSSPGQAPSYEQYF. The CDR3 coding sequence is TGTGCCAGCAGTTCACCGGGACAGGCCCCTTCCTACGAGCAGTACTTC.

This clone was counted between two and nine times. The rearrangement uses TRBV28 and TRBJ1-1; D gene ambiguous. The CDR3 length is 14 residues. The germline V gene has CDR1 MDHEN and CDR2 SYDVKM. Trimming removed 0 bases at V and 7 bases at J, with 12 bases between. This chain's CDR3 is CASSLWGSPGEAFF. The CDR3 coding sequence is TGTGCCAGCAGTTTATGGGGCAGCCCAGGTGAAGCTTTCTTT.

CDR3 bases: TGTGCCAGCAGCTCGAGCGGTGTGGGACTAGCGGGATCAGATACGCAGTATTTT. Encoded protein: CASSSSGVGLAGSDTQYF. The chain employs TRBV7-8 and TRBJ2-3; TRBD2 matches 13 bases. Germline values: CDR1 SGHVS, CDR2 FQNEAQ. V dropped 4 bases and J dropped 4; count of bases not matched to a gene: 11. The CDR3 contains 18 residues. The whole variable domain, remainder taken from reference TRBV7-8 and TRBJ2-3, is GAGVSQSPRYKVAKRGQDVALRCDPISGHVSLFWYQQALGQGPEFLTYFQNEAQLDKSGLPSDRFFAERPEGSVSTLKIQRTQQEDSAVYLCASSSSGVGLAGSDTQYFGPGTRLTVL.

The chain has TRBV21-1 and TRBJ1-1. TRBV21-1 represents a pseudogene. This CDR3 has 12 residues. CDR3 residues: CASSKVETEAFF. CDR3 coding DNA: TGTGCCAGCAGCAAAGTTGAGACTGAAGCTTTCTTT.

V is TRBV7-3 and J is TRBJ2-7; no firm D call. Germline CDR1 SGHTA, CDR2 FQGTGA. The CDR3 is 13 residues long. V lost 5 bases, J lost 0 bases, and 8 bases lay in between. The CDR3 DNA follows: TGTGCCAGCAGCCTGACAAGCTCCTACGAGCAGTACTTC. It translates to CASSLTSSYEQYF.

The gene calls are TRBV27 and TRBJ2-1, with no clear D. V lost 4 bases, J lost 1 base, and 8 bases lay in between. CDR3 size: 14 residues. Germline V gene sequence: CDR1 MNHEY, CDR2 SMNVEV (reference sequence). The CDR3 is CASSSFGSYNEQFF. The CDR3 DNA reads as TGTGCCAGCAGTTCGTTCGGGTCCTACAATGAGCAGTTCTTC.

The chain uses TRBV7-2 and TRBJ2-7; 8 nucleotides agree with TRBD2. The CDR3 loop spans 13 amino acids. Germline CDR1 is SGHTA and CDR2 is FQGNSA. V was clipped by 5 bases and J by 3 bases; unmatched bases: 3. This CDR3 reads CASSTAGGYEQYF. The CDR3 DNA reads as TGTGCCAGCAGCACGGCGGGGGGCTACGAGCAGTACTTC. Drawing the rest from reference TRBV7-2 and TRBJ2-7, the complete variable domain is GAGVSQSPSNKVTEKGKDVELRCDPISGHTALYWYRQSLGQGLEFLIYFQGNSAPDKSGLPSDRFSAERTGGSVSTLTIQRTQQEDSAVYLCASSTAGGYEQYFGPGTRLTVT.

V is TRBV2 and J is TRBJ1-2, with D tentatively TRBD1 (6 bases). CDR1 is SNHLY and CDR2 is FYNNEI in the germline V gene. CDR3 length equals 14 residues. V was trimmed by 1 base and J by 2 bases, leaving 8 bases between them. CDR3 sequence (DNA): TGTGCCAGCAGTGAAGGGACAGCAAACTATGGCTACACCTTC. This codes for CASSEGTANYGYTF.

The chain has TRBV7-3 and TRBJ2-1; the match to TRBD2 covers 7 bases. V trimming: 1 base; J trimming: 7 bases; junction bases outside the gene matches: 7. This CDR3 comprises 15 residues. Germline loops: CDR1 SGHTA, CDR2 FQGTGA. The CDR3 nucleotides are TGTGCCAGCAGCTTAATTGCGGGAGTGGTGAATGAGCAGTTCTTC. Translated: CASSLIAGVVNEQFF.

V gene TRBV19 combines with J gene TRBJ2-7; D is perhaps TRBD1 (6 bases). CDR1 is LNHDA and CDR2 is SQIVND in the germline V gene (reference sequence). Trimming left V 3 bases short and J 2 bases short, with 14 bases between. CDR3 length equals 15 residues. Here the CDR3 reads CASSISRQATYEQYF. As DNA, the CDR3 is TGTGCCAGTAGTATTTCAAGACAGGCCACCTACGAGCAGTACTTC. Variable domain in full (rest from reference TRBV19 and TRBJ2-7): DGGITQSPKYLFRKEGQNVTLSCEQNLNHDAMYWYRQDPGQGLRLIYYSQIVNDFQKGDIAEGYSVSREKKESFPLTVTSAQKNPTAFYLCASSISRQATYEQYFGPGTRLTVT.

The chain is built from TRBV7-9 and TRBJ2-7; 12 bases align to TRBD2. Germline V gene lookup returns CDR1 SEHNR and CDR2 FQNEAQ (reference sequence). The CDR3 spans 16 residues. V lost 3 bases, J lost 6 bases, and 9 bases stayed unmatched. The CDR3 spells CASSFSPRLAGAEQYF. CDR3 DNA sequence: TGTGCCAGCAGCTTTTCACCTAGACTAGCGGGAGCCGAGCAGTACTTC.

This chain links TRBV19 with TRBJ1-6; D is possibly TRBD1 (5 bases). The CDR3 has 15 residues. The germline V and J ends were trimmed by 6 bases and 7 bases, with 16 bases remaining between them. Germline V gives CDR1 LNHDA, CDR2 SQIVND (reference sequence). The chain's CDR3 is CASSDLGVTNSPLHF. The DNA for the CDR3 is TGTGCCAGTAGCGATTTAGGGGTTACAAATTCACCCCTCCACTTT.

This clone appeared a few times. The chain recombines TRBV7-9 with TRBJ2-3; D is undetermined. The V gene lost 3 bases and the J gene lost 0 bases, with 7 bases spanning the gap. Germline CDR1 SEHNR, CDR2 FQNEAQ (reference sequence). The CDR3 is 14 residues long. CDR3 in DNA: TGTGCCAGCAGCTTTACAGCTAGCACAGATACGCAGTATTTT. It is translated as CASSFTASTDTQYF.

The gene calls are TRBV23-1 and TRBJ1-1, with 8 nucleotides matching TRBD1. TRBV23-1 is reported as an ORF; its role is uncertain. V was pared by 2 bases and J by 0 bases, with 8 bases of the junction left unmatched. The CDR3 covers 17 residues. The CDR3 here is CASSQPGTGLMNTEAFF. For the CDR3, the DNA is TGCGCCAGCAGTCAACCCGGGACAGGCCTCATGAACACTGAAGCTTTCTTT.

This rearrangement joins TRBV7-9 to TRBJ1-5, with 7 bases lining up with TRBD1. This CDR3 spans 14 amino acids. Germline loops: CDR1 SEHNR, CDR2 FQNEAQ (reference sequence). Germline trimming cut 1 base from V and 7 bases from J; bases unmatched to any gene: 4. CDR3 in DNA: TGTGCCAGCAGCTTAGGGGACAGACTCCAGCCCCAGCATTTT. Residues: CASSLGDRLQPQHF.